A single sample is the source of the 10 T cell receptor beta chains below, sequenced in a study of blood T cell repertoires in COVID-19. The data were produced by immunoSEQ multiplex PCR, yet TCRdb's version contains in-frame clones alone and is incomplete. The sample carries 100,000 to 150,000 clones, roughly four fifths recorded once. Material: peripheral blood. The receptors were sampled from a man aged 25-40 years with COVID-19, enrolled during active disease.

The rearrangement uses TRBV28 and TRBJ1-2; 8 nucleotides agree with TRBD1. Per germline, CDR1 MDHEN and CDR2 SYDVKM. V lost 2 bases, J lost 1 base, and 12 bases stayed unmatched. The CDR3 extends over 18 amino acids. CDR3 nucleotides: TGTGCCAGCAGTTTACGGGTCCAGGGGGCCCAACATAACTATGGCTACACCTTC. The encoded protein is CASSLRVQGAQHNYGYTF.

The rearrangement links TRBV4-1 to TRBJ2-7, with no clear D. CDR1 MGHRA and CDR2 YSYEKL come from the germline V gene. The length of the CDR3 is 15 residues. The V end lost 0 bases, the J end lost 5 bases, and 14 bases lay between the germline ends. The CDR3 loop reads CASSQEGSPTDEQYF. The CDR3 region has the DNA TGCGCCAGCAGCCAAGAGGGCAGCCCTACCGACGAGCAGTACTTC.

About this clone itself: The sample holds other DNA sequences that translate to the same CDR3. The gene calls are TRBV19 and TRBJ1-1; tentative D call: TRBD1 (6 bases). CDR1 is LNHDA, CDR2 SQIVND, per germline (reference sequence). Trimming removed 6 bases from V and 0 bases from J, with 11 bases in between. There are 14 residues in the CDR3. CDR3 residues: CASSLQGLNTEAFF. The CDR3 nucleotides read TGTGCCAGTAGCCTACAGGGCCTGAACACTGAAGCTTTCTTT.

This clone occurred once. This sequence joins TRBV9 and TRBJ1-2, with D possibly matching TRBD1 (5 bases). V lost 0 bases and J 10 bases, leaving 13 bases between the germline ends. The CDR3 is 13 residues long. Germline values: CDR1 SGDLS, CDR2 YYNGEE. CDR3 residues: CASSVGPATVYTF. The CDR3 region has the DNA TGTGCCAGCAGCGTAGGACCCGCGACAGTCTACACCTTC. The full variable domain, rest sourced from reference TRBV9 and TRBJ1-2, is DSGVTQTPKHLITATGQRVTLRCSPRSGDLSVYWYQQSLDQGLQFLIQYYNGEERAKGNILERFSAQQFPDLHSELNLSSLELGDSALYFCASSVGPATVYTFGSGTRLTVV.

This chain uses TRBV28 with TRBJ2-2; TRBD1 might be the D (6 bases). The ends were cut back, 3 bases at V and 0 bases at J, with 11 bases in the middle. This CDR3 spans 16 amino acids. Germline V gene sequence: CDR1 MDHEN, CDR2 SYDVKM. CDR3 sequence (DNA): TGTGCCAGCAGTTTGAGGACAGTAGCGAACACCGGGGAGCTGTTTTTT. Amino acids: CASSLRTVANTGELFF.

This clone was seen once. The chain couples TRBV24-1 to TRBJ2-1; 7 bases match TRBD2. This CDR3 region has 13 residues. V dropped 2 bases and J dropped 9; count of bases not matched to a gene: 3. CDR1 KGHDR and CDR2 SFDVKD come from the germline V gene. CDR3 in amino acids: CATSDSLAVEQFF. The CDR3, as DNA: TGTGCCACCAGTGATTCTCTAGCGGTTGAGCAGTTCTTC.

This chain uses TRBV13 with TRBJ1-1; 8 bases agree with TRBD1. The CDR3 is 15 residues long. Germline trimming cut 1 base from V and 4 bases from J; bases unmatched to any gene: 5. The germline CDR1 and CDR2 sequences are PRHDT and FYEKMQ (reference sequence). CDR3 residues: CASSLAGQVGTEAFF. Here the CDR3 DNA reads TGTGCCAGCAGCTTAGCGGGACAGGTGGGCACTGAAGCTTTCTTT.

This chain joins TRBV3-1 (or the pseudogene TRBV3-2) and TRBJ2-7; the D gene is possibly TRBD2 (5 bases). Between the trimmed V and J ends, which lost 3 bases and 3 bases, there was a span of 12 bases. The CDR3 consists of 14 residues. Per germline, CDR1 LGHDT and CDR2 YNNKEL (reference sequence). The chain's CDR3 is CASSQGSGVYEQYF. The CDR3 DNA reads as TGTGCCAGCAGCCAGGGAAGCGGAGTCTACGAGCAGTACTTC.

The V and J genes are TRBV11-2 and TRBJ2-1; 12 bases are a match to TRBD2. Unmatched junction bases numbered 7, after V lost 4 bases and J lost 9 bases. This CDR3 spans 15 amino acids. Looked up from germline, CDR1 is SGHAT and CDR2 is FQNNGV. The CDR3 bases are TGTGCCAGCAGCTCTTTGACTAGCGGGAGAGTTGAGCAGTTCTTC. It yields the protein CASSSLTSGRVEQFF.

This chain links TRBV28 with TRBJ2-6; 8 bases fit TRBD1. Unmatched junction bases numbered 8, after V lost 10 bases and J lost 0 bases. The CDR3 is 16 residues long. Germline V gene data show CDR1 as MDHEN and CDR2 as SYDVKM. The CDR3 loop reads CAIRTGQNSGANVLTF. CDR3 bases: TGTGCCATCCGGACAGGGCAAAACTCTGGGGCCAACGTCCTGACTTTC.